Listed below are T cell receptor beta chains from one sample, sequenced in a study of blood T cells in healthy people across ages. MiXCR was run by TCRdb on the 5' RACE reads, yielding one entry per CDR3 protein. The sample includes roughly 800,000 distinct CDR3 sequences, 55% to 70% of them seen just once. The specimen sequenced was blood. Receptors originate from a man aged 25 to 40 in good health. The CDR3 runs from the conserved cysteine through the conserved F or W. D genes are given only for firm matches. Not every row has a clone size; where given, it reads once, few, many or a size class.

clone size,D gene,V gene,J gene,CDR3 DNA,CDR3 protein
few,TRBD1,TRBV7-9,TRBJ2-7,TGTGCCAGCAGCTTAGGCGGGACAGGGAACTGCGAGCAGTACTTC,CASSLGGTGNCEQYF
NA,NA,TRBV28,TRBJ2-3,TGTGCCAGCAGCGCCAACCCACCTGTAGGTACGCAGTATTTT,CASSANPPVGTQYF
few,NA,TRBV12-3/TRBV12-4,TRBJ2-4,TGTGCCAGCTCTCCTCTGGGCCGGGAGCAGTACTTC,CASSPLGREQYF
NA,NA,TRBV6-5,TRBJ2-3,TGTGCCAGCAGTTCCGACGGGACTCACGAGAACACAGATACGCAGTATTTT,CASSSDGTHENTDTQYF
few,TRBD2,TRBV20-1,TRBJ2-7,TGCAGTGCTAGTCCCCTAGCGGGAGGAAACTACGAGCAGTACTTC,CSASPLAGGNYEQYF
few,NA,TRBV6-5,TRBJ1-2,TGTGCCAGCAGCCCAAGGACAAAGGATGGCTACACCTTC,CASSPRTKDGYTF
NA,NA,TRBV4-1,TRBJ1-2,TGCGCCAGCAGCCAAGGTGATAGGCGCCATGGCTACACCTTC,CASSQGDRRHGYTF
NA,TRBD1,TRBV4-2,TRBJ2-7,TGTGCCAGCAGCCAAAGTGGGACAGGGGACTACGAGCAGTACTTC,CASSQSGTGDYEQYF
NA,NA,TRBV5-1,TRBJ2-7,TGCGCCAGCAGCTTGGATGGATCGGGTACGAACGAGCAGTACTTC,CASSLDGSGTNEQYF
few,NA,TRBV7-2,TRBJ2-3,TGTGCCAGCAACCCAAGCACAGATACGCAGTATTTT,CASNPSTDTQYF
NA,TRBD1,TRBV20-1,TRBJ1-2,TGCAGTGCTAGAGACCCACAGGGGGCAGCAGATGGCTACACCTTC,CSARDPQGAADGYTF
NA,TRBD2,TRBV20-1,TRBJ2-1,TGCAGTGCTAGGAGCTCTAGCGGGGGAGATAGCTCCTACAATGAGCAGTTCTTC,CSARSSSGGDSSYNEQFF
once,TRBD2,TRBV19,TRBJ2-5,TGTGCCAGTAGTAGCGGGAGGGCCGAGACCCAGTACTTC,CASSSGRAETQYF
NA,TRBD1,TRBV5-1,TRBJ2-5,TGCGCCAGCAGCCTACGACAGGGGGGCCAAGAGACCCAGTACTTC,CASSLRQGGQETQYF
NA,TRBD2,TRBV20-1,TRBJ2-7,TGCAGTGCTAGGTCGAGCGGGAGCTACGAGCAGTACTTC,CSARSSGSYEQYF
NA,NA,TRBV29-1,TRBJ2-1,TGCAGCGTTGATCTTTCGGTGAGGGTAGAGCAGTTCTTC,CSVDLSVRVEQFF
NA,TRBD1,TRBV6-5,TRBJ1-1,TGTGCCAGCAGGCGACAGGGAGGGAACACTGAAGCTTTCTTT,CASRRQGGNTEAFF
NA,TRBD2,TRBV7-2,TRBJ2-1,TGTGCCAGCAGCCCCCCGGGGGGGCAAAACTCCTACAATGAGCAGTTCTTC,CASSPPGGQNSYNEQFF
NA,NA,TRBV3-1,TRBJ2-4,TGTGCCAGCAGCCCCGGAGGCGAGAGTGTTCAGTACTTC,CASSPGGESVQYF
NA,NA,TRBV6-2/TRBV6-3,TRBJ1-5,TGTGTCAGCAGTTACAACAGGGTTGAACAGCCCCAGCATTTT,CVSSYNRVEQPQHF
NA,NA,TRBV27,TRBJ1-1,TGTGCCAGCAGTTTATCGTCGTCGAGGGCCCTTTTCTTT,CASSLSSSRALFF
once,TRBD1,TRBV7-6,TRBJ1-5,TGTGCCAGCAGCTTAGACCCCGGAACCACCGAGACAGGGAGGAATCAGCCCCAGCATTTT,CASSLDPGTTETGRNQPQHF
NA,NA,TRBV3-1,TRBJ1-2,TGTGCCAGCAGCCAACTTCCAGGGACTAACTATGGCTACACCTTC,CASSQLPGTNYGYTF
NA,TRBD2,TRBV7-8,TRBJ2-5,TGTGCCAGCAGCCAAGAGGGGAGGGCGGGGCAAGAGACCCAGTACTTC,CASSQEGRAGQETQYF
NA,TRBD2,TRBV5-1,TRBJ2-4,TGCGCCAGCAGCTCGGGACTAGCGGGAGGGGGAAACATTCAGTACTTC,CASSSGLAGGGNIQYF
NA,NA,TRBV20-1,TRBJ1-2,TGCAGTGCGAGGGGGGGGGCGGGTAACTATGGCTACACCTTC,CSARGGAGNYGYTF
few,NA,TRBV9,TRBJ2-7,TGTGCCAGCAGCGTAGAAAGACTAGTCGATTGTGACGAGCAGTACTTC,CASSVERLVDCDEQYF
few,NA,TRBV6-6,TRBJ2-5,TGTGCCAGCAGTTACTTATCGGAGACCCAGTACTTC,CASSYLSETQYF
few,TRBD2,TRBV5-1,TRBJ2-3,TGCGCCAGCAGCTTGAAACAGGGACTAGCGAAGACAGATACGCAGTATTTT,CASSLKQGLAKTDTQYF
NA,NA,TRBV7-2,TRBJ2-1,TGTGCCAGCAGCCCTAAGAAAGGCCACAATGAGCAGTTCTTC,CASSPKKGHNEQFF
NA,NA,TRBV12-3/TRBV12-4,TRBJ2-1,TGTGCCAGCAGTGGCCAGGGGCGTTCCTACAATGAGCAGTTCTTC,CASSGQGRSYNEQFF
few,TRBD2,TRBV4-1,TRBJ2-1,TGCGCCAGCAGCCAGAGGACTAGCGGGAACTACAATGAGCAGTTCTTC,CASSQRTSGNYNEQFF
NA,NA,TRBV11-2,TRBJ2-7,TGTGCCAGCAGCTTGGGCGGACCGTGGCAGTACTTC,CASSLGGPWQYF
few,NA,TRBV29-1,TRBJ2-4,TGCAGCGTTTTGAGAAGGAACATTCAGTACTTC,CSVLRRNIQYF
NA,NA,TRBV4-2,TRBJ2-7,TGTGCCAGCAGCCAAGATCTTCCCTACGAGCAGTACTTC,CASSQDLPYEQYF
NA,NA,TRBV7-2,TRBJ1-2,TGTGCCAGCAGCTTAGTTAGCAGGATCTATGGCTACACCTTC,CASSLVSRIYGYTF
NA,NA,TRBV4-3,TRBJ2-1,TGCGCCAGCAGCCAAGCCCCAGCGGGCACCTACAATGAGCAGTTCTTC,CASSQAPAGTYNEQFF
NA,TRBD1,TRBV27,TRBJ2-7,TGTGCCAGCAGTTCCAGTGAGACAGGGACCTACGAGCAGTACTTC,CASSSSETGTYEQYF
few,NA,TRBV3-1,TRBJ2-7,TGTGCCAGCAGCCCCCTTGGCGGGTCAGGCTCCTACGAGCAGTACTTC,CASSPLGGSGSYEQYF
NA,NA,TRBV7-2,TRBJ2-3,TGTGCCAGCAGCTTGGGCCCCCCGGATACGCAGTATTTT,CASSLGPPDTQYF
NA,TRBD2,TRBV6-4,TRBJ2-7,TGTGCCAGCAGGCTACTAGCGGGGGGCCCCTACGAGCAGTACTTC,CASRLLAGGPYEQYF
NA,NA,TRBV4-3,TRBJ2-5,TGCGCCAGCAGCCAATTTCTAGAGAATGAGCAGTACTTC,CASSQFLENEQYF
NA,NA,TRBV12-3/TRBV12-4,TRBJ2-7,TGTGCCAGCAGTTTGGGAGCAGGTAAAAGTTACGAGCAGTACTTC,CASSLGAGKSYEQYF
NA,NA,TRBV6-4,TRBJ1-1,TGTGCCAGCAGCCACATCATAGGCACTGAAGCTTTCTTT,CASSHIIGTEAFF
once,NA,TRBV6-2/TRBV6-3,TRBJ2-1,TGTGCCAACAGCCCAAGGACAGTAGGTAGGGATGAGCAGTTCTTC,CANSPRTVGRDEQFF
few,NA,TRBV27,TRBJ2-1,TGTGCCAGCAGTTTATCGACCTTTGGCGGGGGCCAATACAATGAGCAGTTCTTC,CASSLSTFGGGQYNEQFF
NA,NA,TRBV5-1,TRBJ2-7,TGCGCCAGCAGCTTGGTCTGGGGCCGGGACGAGCAGTACTTC,CASSLVWGRDEQYF
NA,NA,TRBV5-1,TRBJ2-7,TGCGCCAGCAGCGTGACAGGCCCGGGGCAGTACTTC,CASSVTGPGQYF
NA,NA,TRBV10-3,TRBJ2-3,TGTGCCATCGCTGGAAGGGAAATCGCAGATACGCAGTATTTT,CAIAGREIADTQYF
NA,TRBD2,TRBV7-9,TRBJ2-5,TGTGCCAGCAGCGCCACGATGGGACTAGCTCTACAGACCCAGTACTTC,CASSATMGLALQTQYF
NA,TRBD2,TRBV2,TRBJ2-5,TGTGCCAGCAATGGGCCTAGCGGAGGGGAGACCCAGTACTTC,CASNGPSGGETQYF
many,NA,TRBV7-2,TRBJ2-1,TGTGCCAGCAGCAAGTACCAGTGGGAGCAGTTCTTC,CASSKYQWEQFF
few,NA,TRBV10-3,TRBJ2-7,TGTGCCATCAGCCACCCGACAACGGTAGGGGAAAGATACGAGCAGTACTTC,CAISHPTTVGERYEQYF
NA,NA,TRBV24-1,TRBJ1-2,TGTGCCACCAGCGCGGGGTTTAGGGAGAATGGCTGCACCTTC,CATSAGFRENGCTF
NA,NA,TRBV27,TRBJ2-5,TGTGCCAGCAGTTTTCAGCCCATGGGGACCCAGTACTTC,CASSFQPMGTQYF
NA,NA,TRBV7-9,TRBJ1-2,TGTGCCAGCAGTGATTCAGCTAACTATGGCTACACCTTC,CASSDSANYGYTF
NA,NA,TRBV6-5,TRBJ2-5,TGTGCCAGCAGCCGCAGGGGTTTGGAGACCCAGTACTTC,CASSRRGLETQYF